This T cell receptor (beta chain) appears in the sequencing data of a study of regulatory T cells in long-lasting Graves disease. The time point here: persistent/refractory GD, antithyroid drugs over 5 years with positive TRAb. Preparation of the TCR library used RNA extracted from PBMCs. The CDR3 sequence is 15 residues long. Unmatched junction bases numbered 11, after V lost 3 bases and J lost 8 bases. Germline V gene sequence: CDR1 LGHNT, CDR2 FRNRAP. In building TCR beta libraries, iRepertoire HTBI primers were used together with Arm-PCR of CDR3 regions. Each CDR3 protein is one row after TCRdb ran MiXCR on the multiplex PCR reads. The profile shows roughly 470,000 distinct CDR3 sequences, less than 25% of them singletons.

The source material was peripheral blood mononuclear cells (PBMCs), sampled when the disease was refractory, from a patient treated with antithyroid drugs. The receptor's source is a female donor with Graves disease. This sequence joins TRBV12-5 and TRBJ2-3, with TRBD1 matching 7 bases. The CDR3 region has the DNA TGTGCTAGTGGTTTCCTCGCGGACAGGTTCGGTACGCAGTATTTT. It specifies CASGFLADRFGTQYF.